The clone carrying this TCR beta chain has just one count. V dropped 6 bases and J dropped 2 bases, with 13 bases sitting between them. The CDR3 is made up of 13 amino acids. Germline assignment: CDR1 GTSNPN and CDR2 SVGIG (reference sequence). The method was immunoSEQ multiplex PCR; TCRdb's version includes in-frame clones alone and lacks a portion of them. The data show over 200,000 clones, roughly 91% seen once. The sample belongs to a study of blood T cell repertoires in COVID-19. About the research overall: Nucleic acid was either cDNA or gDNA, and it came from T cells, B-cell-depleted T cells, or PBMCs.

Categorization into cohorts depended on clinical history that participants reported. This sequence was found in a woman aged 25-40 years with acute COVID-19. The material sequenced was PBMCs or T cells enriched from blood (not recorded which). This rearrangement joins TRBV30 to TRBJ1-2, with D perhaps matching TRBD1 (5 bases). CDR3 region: CACPGHINYGYTF. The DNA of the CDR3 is TGTGCCTGTCCCGGACACATAAACTATGGCTACACCTTC.